This T cell receptor (beta chain) appears in the sequencing data of a study of blood T cells in healthy people across ages. Findings of the study overall: Roughly linearly, TCR beta diversity per million T cells fell as age increased.

Concerning this clonotype itself: Antigen specificity is unknown.

The V gene lost 4 bases and the J gene lost 8 bases, with 20 bases spanning the gap. CDR1 and CDR2 from the germline V gene are SGHAT and FQNNGV. This CDR3 is 15 amino acids long. Then a second PCR, running roughly 7 to 11 cycles, was carried out with a sample-barcoded 5' primer and a J-beta primer mix. TCRdb re-derived calls from the 5' RACE reads in MiXCR, one entry per CDR3 protein. The repertoire holds 270,000 or so distinct CDR3 sequences, 27% seen once, with 29% in the top ten. The specimen was blood. The chain joins TRBV11-2 to TRBJ1-2; the D gene is possibly TRBD1 (6 bases). This clonotype originated in a woman aged 70-85 years in good health. In nucleotides, the CDR3 is TGTGCCAGCAGCTGGACCGTCGGGGGCGCTGGGGGCTACACCTTC. Translated: CASSWTVGGAGGYTF.